Sequencing of this T cell receptor beta chain was carried out in a study of blood T cells in healthy people across ages. The second PCR ran roughly 6 to 12 cycles with a sample-barcoded 5' primer and J-beta primers. A template-switch adaptor containing 12 random nucleotides labeled each cDNA molecule. All samples yielded 3 million or more CDR3-containing paired-end reads. TCRdb reanalysed the 5' RACE reads using MiXCR and keeps one entry per CDR3 protein. Of 920,000 or so distinct CDR3 sequences listed, 35% to 50% are singletons. On this clonotype itself: Its antigen is not known.

General study points: The study lacked donor CMV status, which possibly confounded expanded clonotype changes. Across the age range, TCR beta diversity per million T cells fell in a roughly linear way.

The sequenced material came from blood. This TCR derives from a woman aged 55 to 70 in good health.

CDR3 nucleotide sequence: TGTGCCAGCAGCTTAGCCCCCCCGCCCTCCTACGAGCAGTACTTC. This codes for CASSLAPPPSYEQYF. The chain is built from TRBV7-2 and TRBJ2-7; D is unresolved. The CDR3 extends over 15 amino acids. CDR1 SGHTA and CDR2 FQGNSA come from the germline V gene. V shed 0 bases and J shed 0 bases, with 9 bases lying between them.